This entry concerns a single T cell receptor beta chain. The data were obtained in a study of control samples from healthy donors and cancer patients. The table came from immunoSEQ multiplex PCR; TCRdb's copy has only in-frame clones and leaves some out. This table has 150,000 to 200,000 clones, approximately 94% appearing once. CDR3 length: 12 residues. The V and J ends lost 5 bases and 1 base respectively, with 6 bases between them. The receptor comes from a young man in good health. The chain links TRBV12-3 or TRBV12-4 to TRBJ2-7; D is ambiguous. The sequenced material came from blood. CDR3 residues: CASSPPSYEQYF. CDR3 in DNA: TGTGCCAGCAGTCCCCCATCCTACGAGCAGTACTTC.